This T cell receptor (beta chain) derives from a study of blood T cell repertoires in COVID-19. Looking at the study overall: Sources were T cells, B-cell-depleted T cells, or PBMCs; the material itself was cDNA or gDNA.

This study enrolled people aged about 18 to 95 from 20 to 25 US geographic areas. Each participant's cohort was designated according to participant-reported clinical history. Generated by immunoSEQ multiplex PCR, the TCRdb table keeps only in-frame clones and is missing some. Of under 250,000 clones in the sample, 87% are singletons; the top ten hold 10% to 14%. Material: PBMCs or T cells enriched from blood (not recorded which). This TCR derives from a young man who had recovered from COVID-19.

The DNA of the CDR3 is TGTGCCAGTAGTATAACCTACAGGGGGCGAGGCTATGGCTACACCTTC. It encodes CASSITYRGRGYGYTF. The chain links TRBV19 to TRBJ1-2, with 9 bases identical to TRBD1. Germline V CDR1 and CDR2: LNHDA, SQIVND (reference sequence). CDR3 size: 16 residues. J gave up 4 bases and V 2 bases, and 8 bases lay outside the gene matches.